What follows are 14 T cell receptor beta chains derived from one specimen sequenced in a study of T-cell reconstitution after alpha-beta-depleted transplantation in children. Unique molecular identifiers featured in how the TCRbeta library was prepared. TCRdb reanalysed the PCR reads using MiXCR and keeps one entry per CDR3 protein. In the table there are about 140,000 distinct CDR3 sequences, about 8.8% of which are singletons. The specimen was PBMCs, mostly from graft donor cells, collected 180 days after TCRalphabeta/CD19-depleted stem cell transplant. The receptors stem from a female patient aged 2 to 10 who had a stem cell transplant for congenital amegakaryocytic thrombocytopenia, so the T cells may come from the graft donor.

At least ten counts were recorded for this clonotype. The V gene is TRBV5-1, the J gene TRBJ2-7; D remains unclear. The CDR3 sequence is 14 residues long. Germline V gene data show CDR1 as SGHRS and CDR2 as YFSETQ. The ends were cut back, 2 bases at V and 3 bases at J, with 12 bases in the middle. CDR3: CASSLTTGRYEQYF. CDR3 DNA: TGCGCCAGCAGCTTAACGACTGGGCGCTACGAGCAGTACTTC.

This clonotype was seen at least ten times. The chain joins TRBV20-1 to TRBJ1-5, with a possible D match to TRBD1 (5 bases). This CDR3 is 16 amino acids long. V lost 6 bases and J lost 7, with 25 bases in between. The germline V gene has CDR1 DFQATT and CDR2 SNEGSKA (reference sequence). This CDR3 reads CSAGNTGTYLGQPQHF. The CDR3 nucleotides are TGCAGTGCGGGAAATACCGGGACGTACCTTGGACAGCCCCAGCATTTT.

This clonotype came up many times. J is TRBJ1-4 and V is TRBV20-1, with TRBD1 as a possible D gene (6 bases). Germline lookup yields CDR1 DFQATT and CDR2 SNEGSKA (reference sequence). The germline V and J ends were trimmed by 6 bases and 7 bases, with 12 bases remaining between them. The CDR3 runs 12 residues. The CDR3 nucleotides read TGCAGTGCCAGGGGACGGATTGAAAAACTGTTTTTT. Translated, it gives CSARGRIEKLFF.

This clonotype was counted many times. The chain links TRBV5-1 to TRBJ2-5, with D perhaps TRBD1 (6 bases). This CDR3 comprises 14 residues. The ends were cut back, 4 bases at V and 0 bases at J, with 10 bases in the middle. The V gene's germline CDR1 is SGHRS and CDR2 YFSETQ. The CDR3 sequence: CASSADSYQETQYF. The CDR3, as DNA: TGCGCCAGCAGCGCGGACAGTTACCAAGAGACCCAGTACTTC.

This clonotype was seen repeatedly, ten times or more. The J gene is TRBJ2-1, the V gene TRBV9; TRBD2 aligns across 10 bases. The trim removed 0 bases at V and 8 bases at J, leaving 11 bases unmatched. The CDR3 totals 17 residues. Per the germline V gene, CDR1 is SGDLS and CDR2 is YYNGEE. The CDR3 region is CASSVDGLAGARDEQFF. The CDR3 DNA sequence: TGTGCCAGCAGCGTAGATGGGCTAGCGGGAGCCAGGGATGAGCAGTTCTTC.

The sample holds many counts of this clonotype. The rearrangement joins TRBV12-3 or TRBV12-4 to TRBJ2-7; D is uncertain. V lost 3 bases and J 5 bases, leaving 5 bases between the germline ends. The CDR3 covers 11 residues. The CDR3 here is CASSLGNEQYF. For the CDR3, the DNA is TGTGCCAGCAGTTTGGGGAACGAGCAGTACTTC.

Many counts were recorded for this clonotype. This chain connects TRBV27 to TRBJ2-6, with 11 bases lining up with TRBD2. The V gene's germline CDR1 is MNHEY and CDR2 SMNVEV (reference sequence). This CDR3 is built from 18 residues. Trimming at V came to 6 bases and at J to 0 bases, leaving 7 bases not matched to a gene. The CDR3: CASSGLAGLSSGANVLTF. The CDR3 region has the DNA TGTGCCAGCAGCGGACTAGCGGGCCTCAGCTCTGGGGCCAACGTCCTGACTTTC.

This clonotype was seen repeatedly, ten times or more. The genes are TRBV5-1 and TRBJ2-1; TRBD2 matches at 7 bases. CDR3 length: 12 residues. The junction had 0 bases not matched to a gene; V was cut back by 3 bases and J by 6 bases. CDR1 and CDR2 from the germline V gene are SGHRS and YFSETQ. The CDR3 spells CASSWTSNEQFF. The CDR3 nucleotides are TGCGCCAGCAGCTGGACTAGCAATGAGCAGTTCTTC. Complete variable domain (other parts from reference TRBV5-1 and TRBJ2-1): KAGVTQTPRYLIKTRGQQVTLSCSPISGHRSVSWYQQTPGQGLQFLFEYFSETQRNKGNFPGRFSGRQFSNSRSEMNVSTLELGDSALYLCASSWTSNEQFFGPGTRLTVL.

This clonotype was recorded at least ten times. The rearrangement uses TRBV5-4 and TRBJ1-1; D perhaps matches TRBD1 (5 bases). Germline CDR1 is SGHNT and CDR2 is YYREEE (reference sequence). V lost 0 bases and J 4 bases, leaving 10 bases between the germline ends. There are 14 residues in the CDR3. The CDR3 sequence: CASSLAGGGTEAFF. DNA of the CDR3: TGTGCCAGCAGCTTGGCCGGGGGAGGCACTGAAGCTTTCTTT.

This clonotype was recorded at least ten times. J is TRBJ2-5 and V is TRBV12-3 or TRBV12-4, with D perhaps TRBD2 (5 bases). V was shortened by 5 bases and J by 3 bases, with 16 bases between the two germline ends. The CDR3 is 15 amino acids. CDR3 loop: CASSKFAGREETQYF. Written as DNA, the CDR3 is TGTGCCAGCAGTAAATTTGCGGGTAGGGAAGAGACCCAGTACTTC.

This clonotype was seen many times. Written as DNA, the CDR3 is TGTGCTAGTGGTTCGGCTCCGGGACAACTAGAAGCTTTCTTT. Translated: CASGSAPGQLEAFF. This sequence joins TRBV12-5 and TRBJ1-1, with TRBD1 as a possible D gene (6 bases). The length of the CDR3 is 14 residues. The germline V gene has CDR1 LGHNT and CDR2 FRNRAP. The V end lost 4 bases, the J end lost 8 bases, and 17 bases lay between the germline ends.

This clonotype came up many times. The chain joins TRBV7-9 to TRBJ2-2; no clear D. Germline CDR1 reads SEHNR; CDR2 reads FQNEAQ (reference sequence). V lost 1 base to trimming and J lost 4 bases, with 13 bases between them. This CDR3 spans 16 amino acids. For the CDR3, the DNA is TGTGCCAGCAGCTTAGGGCCCGCGGTACGCACCGGGGAGCTGTTTTTT. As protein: CASSLGPAVRTGELFF.

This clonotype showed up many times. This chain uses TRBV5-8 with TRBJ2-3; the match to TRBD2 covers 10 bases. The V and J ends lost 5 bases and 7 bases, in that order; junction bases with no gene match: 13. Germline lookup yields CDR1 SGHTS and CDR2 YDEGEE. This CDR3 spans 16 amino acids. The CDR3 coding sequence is TGTGCCAGCAGTCTAATACGAAGCGGGAGGGGGAATACGCAGTATTTT. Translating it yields CASSLIRSGRGNTQYF.

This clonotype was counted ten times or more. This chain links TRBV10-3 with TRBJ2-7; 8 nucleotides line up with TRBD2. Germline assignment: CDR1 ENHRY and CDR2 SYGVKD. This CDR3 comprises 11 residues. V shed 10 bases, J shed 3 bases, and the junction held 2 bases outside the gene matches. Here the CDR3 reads CATGGGYEQYF. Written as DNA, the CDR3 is TGTGCCACGGGGGGGGGCTACGAGCAGTACTTC.